The present TCR beta chain was sequenced within a study of human T cells and chemical hapten exposure. Study information: Subjects had 2% DPC placed on about 2 cm by about 2 cm of upper inner arm skin for sensitization. Points from the study as a whole: Expanded TCRs clustered into significantly more large CDR3 similarity groups than controls, the analysis revealed.

Germline CDR1 is MDHEN and CDR2 is SYDVKM. Trimming removed 3 bases from V and 14 bases from J, with 11 bases in between. The CDR3 runs to 11 residues. Stated time point: pre-sensitization, week 0. Treatment denoted: therapeutic diphenylcyclopropenone sensitization with weekly scalp DPC. TCRdb ran MiXCR on the RACE reads and lists one entry per CDR3 protein. In the table there are roughly 80,000 distinct CDR3 sequences, 12% to 15% of which are singletons. A few counts support this clonotype. Its antigen is currently unknown. This TCR came from a woman in her forties or fifties with alopecia areata. Some clones in this sample may be carry-over from other donors' samples. The rearrangement links TRBV28 to TRBJ2-1, with D possibly matching TRBD2 (5 bases). This sample comprised whole blood, obtained in connection with sensitization to the hapten diphenylcyclopropenone (DPC). CDR3 region: CASSFKLVKFF. For the CDR3, the DNA is TGTGCCAGCAGTTTTAAACTAGTCAAGTTCTTC.